Included here is one T cell receptor beta chain sequence, with context. The data are from a study of blood T cell repertoires in COVID-19. Study details: Researchers got acute and convalescent COVID-19 samples from the United States, Italy and Spain. Sample material is recorded as cDNA or gDNA derived from T cells, B-cell-depleted T cells, or PBMCs.

Authors' methods: Estimates of nucleated cell counts were drawn from the amplification of reference gene primers. TCRdb keeps only in-frame clones here, not all; method: immunoSEQ multiplex PCR. V and J calls plus clone size are reproduced from that table; the DNA served to infer D and trimming. This sample yields about 110,000 clones, of which just over 75% are seen a single time; around 3.5% belongs to the top ten. The V gene end was trimmed by 3 bases and the J gene end by 7 bases; junction bases not matched to a gene: 13. The CDR3 spans 17 residues. Germline CDR1 and CDR2: LNHDA and SQIVND (reference sequence).

The chain carries TRBV19 and TRBJ2-1; 9 bases map to TRBD1. The origin of this receptor is a woman aged 80 or over with acute or convalescent COVID-19. Sequencing was carried out using peripheral blood. The CDR3: CASSITGTGWGRNEQFF. The CDR3 DNA follows: TGTGCCAGTAGTATCACCGGGACAGGGTGGGGCAGGAATGAGCAGTTCTTC.